The sequence of this TCR beta chain was determined in a study of shared clonotypes between healthy human individuals. Study-wide points: The study found about 5% of naive CD4 clonotypes shared across a handful of donors. Apart from blood, nothing was sampled; tissue repertoires likely differ.

Germline CDR1 is SGHNT and CDR2 is YYREEE (reference sequence). V dropped 4 bases and J dropped 4 bases, with 17 bases sitting between them. CDR3 length: 15 amino acids. Every immunoSEQ plate was one replicate of a subset's evenly spread DNA. Replicate sorted-subset PCRs were loaded with roughly 190 ng DNA, 25,000 to 30,000 T cell genomes. The assay was immunoSEQ multiplex PCR, and TCRdb's table has in-frame clones only and misses some. The table has some 2.3 million clones, just over 90% seen once. Regarding this clone: Its antigen remains unknown.

The receptor was derived from a man aged 18 to 30 in good health. Some clones in this sample may be carry-over from other donors' samples. Sequencing input: naive CD4+ T cells from PBMCs. Documented subset: CD45RA+ positively selected. The chain recombines TRBV5-4 with TRBJ1-2, with D perhaps matching TRBD1 (5 bases). The CDR3, as DNA: TGTGCCAGCAGCCCCGGGGGGGTAACGGGCTATGGCTACACCTTC. As protein: CASSPGGVTGYGYTF.